A selection of T cell receptor beta chains follows, all from one sample in a study of OX40 agonist ivuxolimab in advanced cancers. Profiled with immunoSEQ multiplex PCR; TCRdb holds only in-frame clones, not every one. The sample contains over 55,000 clones, just under 95% of which appear only once. The source was CD4+ or CD8+ T cells sorted from blood, collected in a trial of the OX40 agonist ivuxolimab. These receptors were taken from an adult with an advanced solid tumor such as melanoma, head and neck, liver or kidney cancer. Each CDR3 is given with its conserved first and last residue. D genes are given only for firm matches. Clone size is given for some rows only: seen once, a few or many times, or a class if the clone is expanded.

d_gene	abundance	j_gene	v_gene	CDR3aa	CDR3nt
TRBD1	NA	TRBJ1-1	TRBV4-1	CASSQPTDRAGYTEAFF	TGCGCCAGCAGCCAGCCCACTGACAGGGCCGGGTACACTGAAGCTTTCTTT
NA	few	TRBJ1-1	TRBV2	CASIYLRNTEAFF	TGTGCCAGCATCTACCTACGGAACACTGAAGCTTTCTTT
NA	NA	TRBJ1-1	TRBV2	CASKWRGNTEAFF	TGTGCCAGCAAGTGGCGCGGGAACACTGAAGCTTTCTTT
NA	NA	TRBJ1-2	TRBV6-5	CASSYKRATNYGYTF	TGTGCCAGCAGTTACAAAAGAGCAACTAACTATGGCTACACCTTC
NA	NA	TRBJ2-7	TRBV11-3	CASSLPGSNYEQYF	TGTGCCAGCAGCTTACCAGGAAGCAACTACGAGCAGTACTTC
NA	NA	TRBJ1-1	TRBV19	CACDDWNTEAFF	TGTGCCTGCGATGACTGGAACACTGAAGCTTTCTTT
NA	NA	TRBJ1-2	TRBV6-5	CASSPPDFVGYTF	TGTGCCAGCAGCCCGCCCGATTTTGTTGGCTACACCTTC
TRBD2	NA	TRBJ2-1	TRBV5-1	CASSLSPGLAGNEQFF	TGCGCCAGCAGCCTTTCACCGGGACTAGCGGGAAATGAGCAGTTCTTC
TRBD1	once	TRBJ1-2	TRBV6-6	CASSYWDRDGYTF	TGTGCCAGCAGTTATTGGGACAGAGATGGCTACACCTTC
NA	NA	TRBJ2-7	TRBV5-6	CASSLRDGSSYEQYF	TGTGCCAGCAGCTTGCGGGACGGGAGCTCCTACGAGCAGTACTTC
NA	few	TRBJ2-7	TRBV14	CASSQRPIFYEQYF	TGTGCCAGCAGCCAACGTCCGATCTTTTACGAGCAGTACTTC
NA	NA	TRBJ1-2	TRBV27	CASSLGHSGYGYTF	TGTGCCAGCAGCCTAGGTCACAGCGGCTATGGCTACACCTTC
NA	NA	TRBJ2-1	TRBV27	CASSSLGRSSYNEQFF	TGTGCCAGCAGTTCCCTGGGCCGGAGCTCCTACAATGAGCAGTTCTTC
TRBD1	NA	TRBJ2-5	TRBV6-5	CASSPGDREQETQYF	TGTGCCAGCAGCCCCGGGGACAGGGAACAAGAGACCCAGTACTTC
TRBD2	NA	TRBJ2-1	TRBV6-5	CASSPTSGLNEQFF	TGTGCCAGCAGCCCGACTAGCGGGCTCAATGAGCAGTTCTTC
TRBD2	once	TRBJ2-7	TRBV11-2	CASSLWSWTSGPSYEQYF	TGTGCCAGCAGCCTATGGTCGTGGACTAGCGGGCCGTCCTACGAGCAGTACTTC
NA	NA	TRBJ2-7	TRBV27	CASSTRDSYEQYF	TGTGCCAGCAGTACCCGGGATTCCTACGAGCAGTACTTC
NA	NA	TRBJ1-6	TRBV30	CACGPLHF	TGTGCCTGTGGTCCCCTCCACTTT
TRBD1	NA	TRBJ2-3	TRBV7-9	CASRTGATDTQYF	TGTGCCAGCCGGACAGGGGCAACAGATACGCAGTATTTT
TRBD1	NA	TRBJ2-7	TRBV7-9	CASSPTGAAYEQYF	TGTGCCAGCAGCCCCACAGGGGCCGCTTACGAGCAGTACTTC
TRBD1	NA	TRBJ2-1	TRBV28	CASSGTGLGNEQFF	TGTGCCAGCAGCGGGACAGGCTTAGGCAATGAGCAGTTCTTC
TRBD2	medium-sized	TRBJ2-5	TRBV10-1	CASSEAGGSGETQYF	TGCGCCAGCAGTGAAGCGGGGGGATCGGGGGAGACCCAGTACTTC
NA	NA	TRBJ1-2	TRBV6-5	CASSYSPTGSYGYTF	TGTGCCAGCAGTTACTCCCCTACAGGGTCCTATGGCTACACCTTC
NA	NA	TRBJ2-3	TRBV4-1	CASSGSRDTQYF	TGCGCCAGCAGCGGGTCCCGGGATACGCAGTATTTT
NA	NA	TRBJ1-2	TRBV7-2	CASSFGGGPKDYGYTF	TGTGCCAGCAGCTTTGGGGGCGGACCAAAGGACTATGGCTACACCTTC
TRBD2	NA	TRBJ2-3	TRBV18	CASSPWGGPSTDTQYF	TGTGCCAGCTCACCGTGGGGGGGTCCTAGCACAGATACGCAGTATTTT
NA	NA	TRBJ1-4	TRBV7-2	CASSLGRGGEKLFF	TGTGCCAGCAGCTTGGGCAGGGGTGGGGAAAAACTGTTTTTT
NA	few	TRBJ2-7	TRBV7-2	CASSSPGQNYEQYF	TGTGCCAGCAGCTCCCCGGGACAAAACTACGAGCAGTACTTC
TRBD2	NA	TRBJ2-3	TRBV19	CASSSGGGEDTQYF	TGTGCCAGTAGTAGCGGGGGGGGAGAAGATACGCAGTATTTT
NA	NA	TRBJ1-1	TRBV4-1	CASSQVAWEMNTEAFF	TGCGCCAGCAGCCAAGTGGCATGGGAGATGAACACTGAAGCTTTCTTT
NA	NA	TRBJ1-5	TRBV19	CASSTRQVYRDNQPQHF	TGTGCCAGTAGTACGAGACAGGTGTATCGGGACAATCAGCCCCAGCATTTT
NA	NA	TRBJ1-1	TRBV5-1	CASSSQITRGALGTEAFF	TGCGCCAGCAGCTCTCAAATTACTAGGGGGGCGCTGGGCACTGAAGCTTTCTTT